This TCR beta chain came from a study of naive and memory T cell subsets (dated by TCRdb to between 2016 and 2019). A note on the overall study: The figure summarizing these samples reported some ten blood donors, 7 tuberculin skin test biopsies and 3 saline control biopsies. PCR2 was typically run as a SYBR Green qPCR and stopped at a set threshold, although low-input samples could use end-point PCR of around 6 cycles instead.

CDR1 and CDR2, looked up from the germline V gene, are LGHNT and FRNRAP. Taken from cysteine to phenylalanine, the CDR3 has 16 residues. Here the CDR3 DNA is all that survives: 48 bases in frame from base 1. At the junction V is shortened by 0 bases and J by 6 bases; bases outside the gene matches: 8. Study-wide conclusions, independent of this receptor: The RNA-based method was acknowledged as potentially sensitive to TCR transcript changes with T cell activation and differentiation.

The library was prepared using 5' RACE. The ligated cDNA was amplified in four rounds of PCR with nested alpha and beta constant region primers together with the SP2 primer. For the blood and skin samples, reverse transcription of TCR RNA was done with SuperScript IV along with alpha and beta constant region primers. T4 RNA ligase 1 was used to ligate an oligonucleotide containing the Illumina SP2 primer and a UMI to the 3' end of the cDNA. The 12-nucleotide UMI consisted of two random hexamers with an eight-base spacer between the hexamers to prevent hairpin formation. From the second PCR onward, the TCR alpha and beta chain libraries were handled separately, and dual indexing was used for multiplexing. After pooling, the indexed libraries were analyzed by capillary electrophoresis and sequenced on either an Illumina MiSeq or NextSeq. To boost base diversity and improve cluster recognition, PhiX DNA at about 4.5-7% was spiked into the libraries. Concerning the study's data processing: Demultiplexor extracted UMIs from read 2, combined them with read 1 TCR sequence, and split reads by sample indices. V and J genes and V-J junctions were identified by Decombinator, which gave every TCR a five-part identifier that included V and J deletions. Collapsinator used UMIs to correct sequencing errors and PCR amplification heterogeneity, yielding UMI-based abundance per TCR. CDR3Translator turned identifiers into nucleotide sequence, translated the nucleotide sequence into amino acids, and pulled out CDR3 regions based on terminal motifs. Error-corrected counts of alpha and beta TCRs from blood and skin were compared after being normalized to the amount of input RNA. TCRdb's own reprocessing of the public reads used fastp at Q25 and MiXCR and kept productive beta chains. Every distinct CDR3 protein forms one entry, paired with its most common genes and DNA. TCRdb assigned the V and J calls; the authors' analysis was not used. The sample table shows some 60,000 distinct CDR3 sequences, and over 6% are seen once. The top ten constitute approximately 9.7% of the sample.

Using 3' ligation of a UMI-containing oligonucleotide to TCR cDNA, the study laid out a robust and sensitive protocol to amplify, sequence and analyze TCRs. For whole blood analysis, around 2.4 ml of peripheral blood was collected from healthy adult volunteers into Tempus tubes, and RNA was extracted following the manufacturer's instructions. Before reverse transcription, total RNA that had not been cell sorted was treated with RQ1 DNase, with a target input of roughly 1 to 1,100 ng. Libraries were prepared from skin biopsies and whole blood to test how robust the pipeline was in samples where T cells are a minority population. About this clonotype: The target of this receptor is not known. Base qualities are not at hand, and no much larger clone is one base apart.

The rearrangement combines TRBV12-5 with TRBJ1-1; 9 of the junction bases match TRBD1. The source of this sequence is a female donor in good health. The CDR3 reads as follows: CASGLVLDRGYAEAFF. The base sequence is TGTGCTAGTGGTTTGGTTCTGGACAGGGGCTATGCTGAAGCTTTCTTT. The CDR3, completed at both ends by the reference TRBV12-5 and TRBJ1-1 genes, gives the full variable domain DARVTQTPRHKVTEMGQEVTMRCQPILGHNTVFWYRQTMMQGLELLAYFRNRAPLDDSGMPKDRFSAEMPDATLATLKIQPSEPRDSAVYFCASGLVLDRGYAEAFFGQGTRLTVV.